This T cell receptor beta chain was recorded in a study of blood T cells in healthy people across ages. This clonotype was recorded only once. V gave up 2 bases and J gave up 13 bases; unmatched junction bases: 13. The germline V gene encodes CDR1 GTSNPN and CDR2 SVGIG (reference sequence). The CDR3 loop spans 14 amino acids. A second PCR, run for roughly 6 to 11 cycles, used a sample-barcoded 5' primer plus a J-beta primer mix. TCRdb called the 5' RACE reads again in MiXCR, with one record for every CDR3 protein. The table lists about 670,000 distinct CDR3 sequences, roughly half of them singletons. The sample was blood. V usage is TRBV30 and J usage is TRBJ2-4; 8 bases match TRBD2. The receptor was isolated from a woman aged 80 or over in good health. CDR3: CAWSLSGGPRGQYF. CDR3 DNA sequence: TGTGCCTGGAGTCTATCGGGAGGGCCTAGGGGGCAGTACTTC. Filled out from reference TRBV30 and TRBJ2-4, the complete variable domain reads SQTIHQWPATLVQPVGSPLSLECTVEGTSNPNLYWYRQAAGRGLQLLFYSVGIGQISSEVPQNLSASRPQDRQFILSSKKLLLSDSGFYLCAWSLSGGPRGQYFGAGTRLSVL.